This is a list of T cell receptor beta chains from one sample in a study of blood T cells in healthy people across ages. One entry per CDR3 protein results from TCRdb running MiXCR on the 5' RACE reads. The table shows 1,300,000 or so distinct CDR3 sequences, with almost 60% occurring only once. The sequenced sample consisted of blood. The origin of the receptors is a man aged 18 to 29 in good health. The CDR3 runs from the conserved cysteine through the conserved F or W. The order of the fields is CDR3 protein, CDR3 DNA, V gene, D gene, clone size, J gene. The D gene is left open where the match is weak. A row's size may be missing; if present it is once, few, many or a size class.

CDR3: CASSPQAYDRASKEFF; DNA: TGTGCCAGCTCACCACAGGCTTACGACAGAGCCTCCAAGGAGTTCTTC; V: TRBV18; D: NA; size: NA; J: TRBJ2-1
CDR3: CASSLRQGGDEKLFF; DNA: TGTGCCAGCAGTCTTCGACAGGGAGGGGATGAAAAACTGTTTTTT; V: TRBV6-5; D: TRBD1; size: few; J: TRBJ1-4
CDR3: CASSYRASSYNEQYF; DNA: TGTGCCAGCAGTTACAGGGCAAGCTCCTACAATGAGCAGTACTTC; V: TRBV6-4; D: NA; size: NA; J: TRBJ2-7
CDR3: CASSTWTVGGNTEAFF; DNA: TGTGCCAGCTCAACCTGGACAGTTGGGGGGAACACTGAAGCTTTCTTT; V: TRBV18; D: NA; size: NA; J: TRBJ1-1
CDR3: CASLTFAHAEAFF; DNA: TGTGCCAGCCTCACCTTCGCACACGCTGAAGCTTTCTTT; V: TRBV18; D: NA; size: NA; J: TRBJ1-1
CDR3: CASSPPDATTWTDTQYF; DNA: TGTGCCAGCAGCCCGCCCGATGCAACTACTTGGACAGATACGCAGTATTTT; V: TRBV7-9; D: NA; size: NA; J: TRBJ2-3
CDR3: CASSLGSLPNEQYF; DNA: TGCGCCAGCAGCTTGGGGAGCTTACCTAACGAGCAGTACTTC; V: TRBV5-1; D: NA; size: NA; J: TRBJ2-7
CDR3: CASSLTSGTKKETQYF; DNA: TGTGCCAGCAGTTTAACGTCAGGGACAAAAAAAGAGACCCAGTACTTC; V: TRBV27; D: NA; size: NA; J: TRBJ2-5
CDR3: CASSRARRRSDKDNEQFF; DNA: TGTGCCAGCAGCCGGGCCCGGCGCAGAAGTGACAAAGATAATGAGCAGTTCTTC; V: TRBV7-2; D: NA; size: NA; J: TRBJ2-1
CDR3: CASSPGEQYF; DNA: TGTGCCAGCAGCCCCGGCGAGCAGTACTTC; V: TRBV7-9; D: NA; size: NA; J: TRBJ2-7
CDR3: CATSRVELSYEQYF; DNA: TGTGCCACCAGCAGAGTTGAGCTCTCCTACGAGCAGTACTTC; V: TRBV15; D: NA; size: NA; J: TRBJ2-7
CDR3: CASSPKLGDDEQYF; DNA: TGTGCCAGTAGCCCGAAACTGGGGGATGACGAGCAGTACTTC; V: TRBV6-5; D: NA; size: NA; J: TRBJ2-7
CDR3: CASSLGTGNTIYF; DNA: TGTGCCAGCAGTTTGGGCACTGGAAACACCATATATTTT; V: TRBV12-3/TRBV12-4; D: NA; size: few; J: TRBJ1-3
CDR3: CSASGFGGGLYEQYF; DNA: TGCAGTGCTAGTGGCTTTGGCGGGGGGCTCTACGAGCAGTACTTC; V: TRBV20-1; D: TRBD2; size: NA; J: TRBJ2-7
CDR3: CSALDRTGNQPQHF; DNA: TGCAGTGCGTTGGACAGGACGGGCAATCAGCCCCAGCATTTT; V: TRBV20-1; D: TRBD1; size: NA; J: TRBJ1-5
CDR3: CASSFLGGSGNEQFF; DNA: TGTGCCAGCAGCTTCCTCGGGGGTTCTGGCAATGAGCAGTTCTTC; V: TRBV5-4; D: NA; size: once; J: TRBJ2-1
CDR3: CATSDGTGYGYTF; DNA: TGTGCCACCAGTGATGGGACGGGATATGGCTACACCTTC; V: TRBV24-1; D: NA; size: NA; J: TRBJ1-2
CDR3: CASSSQFPYEQYF; DNA: TGTGCCAGCAGTTCGCAGTTCCCCTACGAGCAGTACTTC; V: TRBV27; D: NA; size: NA; J: TRBJ2-7
CDR3: CSAIRGYSTEAFF; DNA: TGCAGCGCCATCAGGGGTTATAGCACTGAAGCTTTCTTT; V: TRBV29-1; D: NA; size: NA; J: TRBJ1-1
CDR3: CSAPTLARGGYEQYF; DNA: TGCAGTGCTCCCACCCTAGCGCGTGGGGGCTACGAGCAGTACTTC; V: TRBV20-1; D: NA; size: NA; J: TRBJ2-7
CDR3: CASGEGTYEQYF; DNA: TGTGCCTCAGGGGAAGGGACCTACGAGCAGTACTTC; V: TRBV6-6; D: NA; size: few; J: TRBJ2-7
CDR3: CASSHITTNQETQYF; DNA: TGTGCCAGCAGCCACATTACTACGAACCAAGAGACCCAGTACTTC; V: TRBV7-9; D: NA; size: few; J: TRBJ2-5
CDR3: CASSHPTGTYNEQFF; DNA: TGCGCCAGCAGCCACCCTACCGGGACTTATAATGAGCAGTTCTTC; V: TRBV4-1; D: NA; size: few; J: TRBJ2-1
CDR3: CASSAVGEKLFF; DNA: TGCGCCAGCAGCGCAGTGGGTGAAAAACTGTTTTTT; V: TRBV4-1; D: NA; size: NA; J: TRBJ1-4
CDR3: CASSYSGGATDTQYF; DNA: TGTGCCAGCAGCTACAGCGGGGGGGCTACAGATACGCAGTATTTT; V: TRBV11-2; D: TRBD2; size: NA; J: TRBJ2-3
CDR3: CRARDANTGELFF; DNA: TGCAGGGCCCGGGACGCGAACACCGGGGAGCTGTTTTTT; V: TRBV29-1; D: NA; size: NA; J: TRBJ2-2
CDR3: CSVDRTGANTDTQYF; DNA: TGCAGCGTTGACCGAACAGGGGCGAACACAGATACGCAGTATTTT; V: TRBV29-1; D: TRBD1; size: NA; J: TRBJ2-3